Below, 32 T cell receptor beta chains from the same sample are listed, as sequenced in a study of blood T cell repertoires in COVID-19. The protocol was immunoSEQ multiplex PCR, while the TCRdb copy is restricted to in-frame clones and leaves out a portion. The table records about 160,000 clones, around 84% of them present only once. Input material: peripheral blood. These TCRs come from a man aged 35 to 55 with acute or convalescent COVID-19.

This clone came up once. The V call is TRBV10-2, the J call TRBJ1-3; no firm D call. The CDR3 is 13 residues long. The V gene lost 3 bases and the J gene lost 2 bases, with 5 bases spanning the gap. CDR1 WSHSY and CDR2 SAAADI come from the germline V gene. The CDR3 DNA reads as TGCGCCAGCAGTGATAGCACTGGAAACACCATATATTTT. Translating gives CASSDSTGNTIYF.

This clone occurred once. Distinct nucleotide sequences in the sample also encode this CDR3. The CDR3 sequence: CASSLLETQYF. DNA of the CDR3: TGTGCCAGCAGTCTTTTGGAGACCCAGTACTTC. This chain links TRBV12-3 or TRBV12-4 with TRBJ2-5; D gene unclear. This CDR3 comprises 11 residues. V lost 5 bases, J lost 5 bases, and 6 bases lay in between.

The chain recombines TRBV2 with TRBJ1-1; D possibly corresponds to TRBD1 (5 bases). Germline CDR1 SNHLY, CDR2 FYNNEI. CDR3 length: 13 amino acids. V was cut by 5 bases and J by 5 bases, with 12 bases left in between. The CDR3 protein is CASSQGLETEAFF. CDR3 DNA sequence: TGTGCCAGCAGTCAGGGACTCGAGACTGAAGCTTTCTTT.

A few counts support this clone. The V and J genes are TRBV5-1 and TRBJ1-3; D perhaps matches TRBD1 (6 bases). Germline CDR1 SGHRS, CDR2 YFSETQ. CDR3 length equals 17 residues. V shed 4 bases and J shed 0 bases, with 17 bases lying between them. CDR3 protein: CASSPSHRDPSGNTIYF. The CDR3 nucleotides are TGCGCCAGCAGCCCCAGTCACAGGGACCCCTCTGGAAACACCATATATTTT.

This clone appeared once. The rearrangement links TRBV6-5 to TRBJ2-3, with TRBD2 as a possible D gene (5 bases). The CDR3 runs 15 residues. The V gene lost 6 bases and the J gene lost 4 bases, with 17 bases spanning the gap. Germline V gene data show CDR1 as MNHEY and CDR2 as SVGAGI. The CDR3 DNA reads TGTGCCAGCAGCGACGGACTGTCCTTGGCAGATACGCAGTATTTT. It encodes CASSDGLSLADTQYF.

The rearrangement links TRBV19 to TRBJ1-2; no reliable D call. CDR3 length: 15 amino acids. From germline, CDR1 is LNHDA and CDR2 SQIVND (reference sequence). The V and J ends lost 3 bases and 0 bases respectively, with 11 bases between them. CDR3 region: CASSIPGAPNYGYTF. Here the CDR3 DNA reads TGTGCCAGTAGTATTCCCGGAGCCCCTAACTATGGCTACACCTTC.

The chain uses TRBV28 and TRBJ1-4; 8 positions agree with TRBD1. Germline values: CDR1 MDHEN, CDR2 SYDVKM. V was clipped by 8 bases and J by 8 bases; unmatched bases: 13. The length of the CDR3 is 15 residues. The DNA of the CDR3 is TGTGCCAGCGGAATACGACAGGGGATGGGAGAAAAACTGTTTTTT. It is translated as CASGIRQGMGEKLFF.

CDR3 bases: TGTGCCAGCAGCCCCGAGGACAGGCCCTCCTACGAGCAGTACTTC. It codes for CASSPEDRPSYEQYF. V usage is TRBV9 and J usage is TRBJ2-7; TRBD1 matches at 7 bases. The germline V gene encodes CDR1 SGDLS and CDR2 YYNGEE. The V gene end was trimmed by 4 bases and the J gene end by 0 bases; junction bases not matched to a gene: 7. The CDR3 consists of 15 residues.

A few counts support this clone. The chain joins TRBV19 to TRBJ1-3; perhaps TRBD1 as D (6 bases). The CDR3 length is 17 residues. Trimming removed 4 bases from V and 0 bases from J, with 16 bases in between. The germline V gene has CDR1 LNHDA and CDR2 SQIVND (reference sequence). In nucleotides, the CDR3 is TGTGCCAGTAGTAACGTAGGACAGTACAGCTCTGGAAACACCATATATTTT. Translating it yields CASSNVGQYSSGNTIYF.

CDR3 nucleotides: TGTGCCAGCAGCTTAGGGTTTACAGGGACCCAGTACTTC. Protein product: CASSLGFTGTQYF. The chain couples TRBV7-2 to TRBJ2-5; maybe TRBD1 (5 bases). The CDR3 loop spans 13 amino acids. The V gene's germline CDR1 is SGHTA and CDR2 FQGNSA. V dropped 1 base and J dropped 7 bases, with 10 bases sitting between them.

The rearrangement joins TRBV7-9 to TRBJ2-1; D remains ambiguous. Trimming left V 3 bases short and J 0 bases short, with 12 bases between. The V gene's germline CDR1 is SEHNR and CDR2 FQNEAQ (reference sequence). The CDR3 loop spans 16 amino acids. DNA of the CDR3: TGTGCCAGCAGCTTTTTAGGAGCGAGCTCCTACAATGAGCAGTTCTTC. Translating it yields CASSFLGASSYNEQFF.

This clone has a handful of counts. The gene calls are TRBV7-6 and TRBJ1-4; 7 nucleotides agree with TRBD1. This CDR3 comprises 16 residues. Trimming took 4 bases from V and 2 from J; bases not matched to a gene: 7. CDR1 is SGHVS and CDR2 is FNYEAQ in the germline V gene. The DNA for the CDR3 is TGTGCCAGCAGCTCCCCGGCGACAGGGACTAATGAAAAACTGTTTTTT. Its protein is CASSSPATGTNEKLFF.

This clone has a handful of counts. This CDR3 reads CASSKALGTRDNYGYTF. The CDR3 region has the DNA TGTGCCAGCAGCAAAGCGCTCGGGACAAGAGATAACTATGGCTACACCTTC. The V gene is TRBV21-1, the J gene TRBJ1-2; the table's D call TRBD1 went unverified against the DNA. TRBV21-1 is noted as a pseudogene. This CDR3 has 17 residues.

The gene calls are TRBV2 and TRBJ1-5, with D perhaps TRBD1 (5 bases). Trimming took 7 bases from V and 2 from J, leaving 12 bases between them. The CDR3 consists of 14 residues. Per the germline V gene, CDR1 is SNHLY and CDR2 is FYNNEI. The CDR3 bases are TGTGCCAGCACGGGCAGGGCTGGCAATCAGCCCCAGCATTTT. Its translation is CASTGRAGNQPQHF.

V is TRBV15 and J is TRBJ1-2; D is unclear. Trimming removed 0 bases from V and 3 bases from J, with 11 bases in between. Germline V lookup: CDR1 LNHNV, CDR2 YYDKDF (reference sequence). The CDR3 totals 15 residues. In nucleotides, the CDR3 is TGTGCCACCAGCAGAGATTTCGGCGGTGACTATGGCTACACCTTC. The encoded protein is CATSRDFGGDYGYTF.

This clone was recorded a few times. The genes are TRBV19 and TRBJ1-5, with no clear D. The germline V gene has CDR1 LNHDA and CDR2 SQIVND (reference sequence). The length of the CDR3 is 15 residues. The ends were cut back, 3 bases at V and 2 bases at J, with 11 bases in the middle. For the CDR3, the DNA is TGTGCCAGTAGTATGGCGGGCCAGCGCAATCAGCCCCAGCATTTT. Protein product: CASSMAGQRNQPQHF.

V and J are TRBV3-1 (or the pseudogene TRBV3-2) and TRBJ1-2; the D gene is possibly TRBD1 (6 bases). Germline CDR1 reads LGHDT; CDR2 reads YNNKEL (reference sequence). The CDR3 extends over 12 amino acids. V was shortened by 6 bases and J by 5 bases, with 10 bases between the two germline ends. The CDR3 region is CASRQGSYGYTF. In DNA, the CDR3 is TGTGCCAGCAGACAGGGTAGTTATGGCTACACCTTC.

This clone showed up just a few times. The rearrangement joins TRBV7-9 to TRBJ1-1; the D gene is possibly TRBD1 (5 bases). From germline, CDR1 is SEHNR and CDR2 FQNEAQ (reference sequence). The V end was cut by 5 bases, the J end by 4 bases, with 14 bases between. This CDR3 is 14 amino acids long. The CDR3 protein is CASSLQHGGTEAFF. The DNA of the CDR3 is TGTGCCAGCAGCCTTCAACACGGGGGCACTGAAGCTTTCTTT.

CDR3 sequence: CSASIEAGNQPQHF. In DNA, the CDR3 is TGCAGTGCTAGTATTGAGGCAGGGAATCAGCCCCAGCATTTT. The chain uses TRBV20-1 and TRBJ1-5; a possible D gene is TRBD1 (5 bases). The CDR3 covers 14 residues. With 3 bases removed from V and 4 bases from J, the gap between germline ends came to 13 bases. Germline CDR1 is DFQATT and CDR2 is SNEGSKA (reference sequence).

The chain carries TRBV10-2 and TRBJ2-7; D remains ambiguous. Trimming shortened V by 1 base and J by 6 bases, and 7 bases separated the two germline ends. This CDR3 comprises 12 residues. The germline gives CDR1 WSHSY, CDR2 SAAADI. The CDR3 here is CASSEYQFEQYF. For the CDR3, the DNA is TGCGCCAGCAGTGAGTACCAGTTCGAGCAGTACTTC.

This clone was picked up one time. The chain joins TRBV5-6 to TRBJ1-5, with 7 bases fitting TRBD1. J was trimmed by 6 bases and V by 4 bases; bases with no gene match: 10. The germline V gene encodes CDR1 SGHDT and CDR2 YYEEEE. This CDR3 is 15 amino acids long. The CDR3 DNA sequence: TGTGCCAGCAGCATTAGACAGGGAAGGGGTCAGCCCCAGCATTTT. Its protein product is CASSIRQGRGQPQHF. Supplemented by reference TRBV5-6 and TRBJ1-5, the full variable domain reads DAGVTQSPTHLIKTRGQQVTLRCSPKSGHDTVSWYQQALGQGPQFIFQYYEEEERQRGNFPDRFSGHQFPNYSSELNVNALLLGDSALYLCASSIRQGRGQPQHFGDGTRLSIL.

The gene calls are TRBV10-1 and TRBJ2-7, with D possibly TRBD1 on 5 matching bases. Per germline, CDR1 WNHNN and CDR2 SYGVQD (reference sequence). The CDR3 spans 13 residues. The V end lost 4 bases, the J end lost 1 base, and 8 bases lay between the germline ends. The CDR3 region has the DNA TGCGCCAGCAGTGTAGGGGTTTCCTACGAGCAGTACTTC. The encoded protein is CASSVGVSYEQYF.

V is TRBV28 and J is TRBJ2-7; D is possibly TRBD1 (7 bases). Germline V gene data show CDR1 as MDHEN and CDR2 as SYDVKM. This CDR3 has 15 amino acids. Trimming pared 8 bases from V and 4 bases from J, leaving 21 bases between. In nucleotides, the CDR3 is TGTGCCAGCCAGAGAGTGAGGACAGGAGGGTACGAGCAGTACTTC. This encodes CASQRVRTGGYEQYF.

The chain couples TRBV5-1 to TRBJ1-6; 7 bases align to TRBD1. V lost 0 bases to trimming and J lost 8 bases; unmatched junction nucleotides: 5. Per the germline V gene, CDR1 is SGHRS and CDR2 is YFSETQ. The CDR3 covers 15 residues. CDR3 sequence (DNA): TGCGCCAGCAGCTTGGTACCGGGACAGTATTCACCCCTCCACTTT. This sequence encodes CASSLVPGQYSPLHF.

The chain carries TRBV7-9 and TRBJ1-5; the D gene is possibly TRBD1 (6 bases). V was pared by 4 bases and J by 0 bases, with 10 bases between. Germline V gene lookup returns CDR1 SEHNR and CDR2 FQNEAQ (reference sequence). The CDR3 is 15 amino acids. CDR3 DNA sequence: TGTGCCAGCAGCTCCGACAGGAGTAGCAATCAGCCCCAGCATTTT. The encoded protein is CASSSDRSSNQPQHF.

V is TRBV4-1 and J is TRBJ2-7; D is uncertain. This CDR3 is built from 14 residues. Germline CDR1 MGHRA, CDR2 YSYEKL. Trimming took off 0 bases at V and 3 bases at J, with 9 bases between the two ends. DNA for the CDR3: TGCGCCAGCAGCCAAGAGTTTGGAGTCTACGAGCAGTACTTC. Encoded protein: CASSQEFGVYEQYF.

The CDR3 DNA follows: TGTGCCAGCAGCCAACAGGGGGGTTATGGCTACACCTTC. It encodes CASSQQGGYGYTF. The genes are TRBV11-3 and TRBJ1-2; 8 bases are shared with TRBD1. CDR1 SGHNT and CDR2 YENEEA come from the germline V gene. The CDR3 has 13 amino acids. V shed 5 bases, J shed 5 bases, and the junction held 4 bases outside the gene matches. The whole variable domain, remainder taken from reference TRBV11-3 and TRBJ1-2, is EAGVVQSPRYKIIEKKQPVAFWCNPISGHNTLYWYLQNLGQGPELLIRYENEEAVDDSQLPKDRFSAERLKGVDSTLKIQPAELGDSAVYLCASSQQGGYGYTFGSGTRLTVV.

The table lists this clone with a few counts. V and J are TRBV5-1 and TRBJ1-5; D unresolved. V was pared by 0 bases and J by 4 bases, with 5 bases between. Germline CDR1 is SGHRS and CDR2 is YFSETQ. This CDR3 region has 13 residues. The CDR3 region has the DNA TGCGCCAGCAGCTTGGATCGGAATCAGCCCCAGCATTTT. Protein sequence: CASSLDRNQPQHF.

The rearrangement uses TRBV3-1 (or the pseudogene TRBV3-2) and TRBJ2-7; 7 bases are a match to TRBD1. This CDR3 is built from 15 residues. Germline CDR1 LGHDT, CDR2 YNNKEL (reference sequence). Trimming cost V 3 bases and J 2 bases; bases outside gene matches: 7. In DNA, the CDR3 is TGTGCCAGCAGCCAGTGGGGGACAGACCCCTACGAGCAGTACTTC. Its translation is CASSQWGTDPYEQYF.

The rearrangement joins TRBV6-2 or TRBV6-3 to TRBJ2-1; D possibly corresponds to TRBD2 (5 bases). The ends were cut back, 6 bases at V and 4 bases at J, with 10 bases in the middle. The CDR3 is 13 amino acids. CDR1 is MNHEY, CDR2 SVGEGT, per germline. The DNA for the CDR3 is TGTGCCAGCAGCTTCGGACTGTACAATGAGCAGTTCTTC. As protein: CASSFGLYNEQFF.

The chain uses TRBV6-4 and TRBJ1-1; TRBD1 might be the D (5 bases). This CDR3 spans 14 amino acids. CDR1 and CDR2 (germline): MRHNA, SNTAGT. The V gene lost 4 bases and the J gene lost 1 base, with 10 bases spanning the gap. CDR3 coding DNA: TGTGCCAGCAGTGTCGGAGACAGGAACACTGAAGCTTTCTTT. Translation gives CASSVGDRNTEAFF.

CDR3 sequence: CASSSGGGGIKETQYF. The CDR3 DNA reads as TGCGCCAGCAGCTCCGGGGGCGGGGGGATTAAAGAGACCCAGTACTTC. The chain uses TRBV5-1 and TRBJ2-5, with 8 bases fitting TRBD2. CDR1 and CDR2 from the germline V gene are SGHRS and YFSETQ. With V trimmed by 3 bases and J by 3 bases, 10 bases remained unmatched. The length of the CDR3 is 16 residues.